The 21 T cell receptor beta chains below were found in one sample sequenced in a study of T-cell reconstitution after alpha-beta-depleted transplantation in children. It was with unique molecular identifiers that the TCRbeta library was prepared. TCRdb reprocessed the PCR reads via MiXCR and lists one record per CDR3 protein. The table shows about 230,000 distinct CDR3 sequences, with 9.5% to 13% occurring only once. Sequenced here: PBMCs, sampled before TCRalphabeta/CD19-depleted stem cell transplant. These TCRs come from a child younger than two with acute myeloid leukemia, due to receive a stem cell transplant.

Points on this clonotype: This may be a read error: a much more frequent sequence differs by one nucleotide. This chain connects TRBV30 to TRBJ1-2; TRBD1 matches at 8 bases. This CDR3 contains 14 residues. V lost 6 bases to trimming and J lost 5 bases; unmatched junction nucleotides: 11. CDR1 is GTSNPN and CDR2 is SVGIG in the germline V gene (reference sequence). The chain's CDR3 is CACFPRDRLYGYTF. CDR3 sequence (DNA): TGTGCCTGCTTTCCCCGGGACAGGCTTTATGGCTACACCTTC.

Ten or more counts support this clonotype. V gene TRBV6-6 combines with J gene TRBJ2-5; D might be TRBD1 (6 bases). V was clipped by 2 bases and J by 5 bases, with 9 bases between them. Germline CDR1 and CDR2: MNHNY and SVGAGI (reference sequence). This CDR3 has 13 amino acids. The CDR3 loop is CASSYGDRETQYF. Written as DNA, the CDR3 is TGTGCCAGCAGTTACGGTGACAGGGAGACCCAGTACTTC.

In this sample, this clonotype turned up many times. The V gene is TRBV5-1, the J gene TRBJ2-7; tentatively, D is TRBD1 (5 bases). CDR3 length equals 15 residues. Between the trimmed V and J ends, which lost 3 bases and 0 bases, there was a span of 13 bases. In germline, CDR1 is SGHRS, CDR2 YFSETQ. CDR3 protein: CASSSSYRNSYEQYF. Here the CDR3 DNA reads TGCGCCAGCAGCTCCAGTTACAGGAACTCCTACGAGCAGTACTTC.

This clonotype was seen many times. This chain connects TRBV25-1 to TRBJ1-2; possible D gene TRBD1, 5 bases. The length of the CDR3 is 12 residues. V was clipped by 3 bases and J by 8 bases, with 10 bases between them. Germline V lookup: CDR1 MGHDK, CDR2 SYGVNS. In nucleotides, the CDR3 is TGTGCCAGCAGTGACAGGGTGGGAGGCTACACCTTC. Its protein is CASSDRVGGYTF.

This clonotype was seen at least ten times. The chain combines TRBV5-1 with TRBJ1-2; unclear D gene. V lost 0 bases to trimming and J lost 4 bases, with 7 bases between them. In germline, CDR1 is SGHRS, CDR2 YFSETQ. This CDR3 contains 13 residues. CDR3 sequence reads: CASSLASGYGYTF. Here the CDR3 DNA reads TGCGCCAGCAGCTTGGCGTCAGGCTATGGCTACACCTTC.

This clonotype appeared many times. The rearrangement links TRBV5-1 to TRBJ2-7; 8 nucleotides align to TRBD2. Germline trimming cut 0 bases from V and 1 base from J; bases unmatched to any gene: 3. Germline CDR1 is SGHRS and CDR2 is YFSETQ. CDR3 length: 15 amino acids. The CDR3 protein is CASSLGGRTSYEQYF. CDR3 bases: TGCGCCAGCAGCTTGGGCGGGAGGACTTCCTACGAGCAGTACTTC.

This clonotype was detected ten times or more. CDR3 region: CASSATRDRGLFGYTF. The CDR3 coding sequence is TGCGCCAGCAGCGCCACACGGGACAGGGGGCTCTTTGGCTACACCTTC. The chain combines TRBV5-1 with TRBJ1-2; 12 bases fit TRBD1. J lost 7 bases, V lost 4 bases, and 11 bases had no gene match. Germline-derived CDR1 and CDR2 are SGHRS and YFSETQ. This CDR3 region has 16 residues. The whole variable domain, remainder taken from reference TRBV5-1 and TRBJ1-2, is KAGVTQTPRYLIKTRGQQVTLSCSPISGHRSVSWYQQTPGQGLQFLFEYFSETQRNKGNFPGRFSGRQFSNSRSEMNVSTLELGDSALYLCASSATRDRGLFGYTFGSGTRLTVV.

This clonotype was picked up many times. J is TRBJ2-5 and V is TRBV20-1; D may be TRBD2 (6 bases). The germline V gene encodes CDR1 DFQATT and CDR2 SNEGSKA (reference sequence). This CDR3 contains 15 residues. Trimming cost V 2 bases and J 1 base, with 14 bases left between them. The CDR3 DNA is TGCAGTGCTAGAACGAATAGCGGAGTCCAAGAGACCCAGTACTTC. This translates into CSARTNSGVQETQYF.

This clonotype appeared many times. The gene calls are TRBV5-1 and TRBJ2-3; 13 positions agree with TRBD2. V dropped 3 bases and J dropped 3; count of bases not matched to a gene: 4. This CDR3 region has 16 residues. In germline, CDR1 is SGHRS, CDR2 YFSETQ. For the CDR3, the DNA is TGCGCCAGCAGCTCGCCGGGACTAGCGGGAACAGATACGCAGTATTTT. It yields the protein CASSSPGLAGTDTQYF.

This clonotype was seen many times. The chain combines TRBV11-2 with TRBJ2-7, with D unresolved. Trimming cost V 3 bases and J 4 bases, with 10 bases left between them. The CDR3 is 13 amino acids. Germline V gene sequence: CDR1 SGHAT, CDR2 FQNNGV. DNA for the CDR3: TGTGCCAGCAGCTTGCTATCAGCTTACGAGCAGTACTTC. Its translation: CASSLLSAYEQYF. The variable domain in full, completed from reference TRBV11-2 and TRBJ2-7, reads EAGVAQSPRYKIIEKRQSVAFWCNPISGHATLYWYQQILGQGPKLLIQFQNNGVVDDSQLPKDRFSAERLKGVDSTLKIQPAKLEDSAVYLCASSLLSAYEQYFGPGTRLTVT.

This clonotype was counted ten times or more. The chain uses TRBV11-2 and TRBJ2-1; 10 positions agree with TRBD2. The length of the CDR3 is 14 residues. Germline CDR1 reads SGHAT; CDR2 reads FQNNGV. J lost 9 bases, V lost 3 bases, and 5 bases had no gene match. CDR3 in DNA: TGTGCCAGCAGCTTGCAGCGGGGGGGACTTGAGCAGTTCTTC. Protein product: CASSLQRGGLEQFF.

This clonotype came up a few times. V usage is TRBV20-1 and J usage is TRBJ2-5; weak D call: TRBD2 (6 bases). Germline V gene lookup returns CDR1 DFQATT and CDR2 SNEGSKA (reference sequence). The CDR3 extends over 13 amino acids. The V gene lost 2 bases and the J gene lost 5 bases, with 12 bases spanning the gap. CDR3 in DNA: TGCAGTGCTAGAAGGCGGGGCGAGGAGACCCAGTACTTC. It specifies CSARRRGEETQYF.

There are many counts of this clonotype. This CDR3 is CSARELENSGAREQFF. CDR3 bases: TGCAGTGCTAGAGAGTTGGAGAATAGCGGGGCCCGAGAGCAGTTCTTC. The V gene is TRBV20-1, the J gene TRBJ2-1, with TRBD2 matching 8 bases. Losses at the gene ends were 0 bases for V and 10 bases for J; bases not matched to a gene: 14. The germline V gene encodes CDR1 DFQATT and CDR2 SNEGSKA (reference sequence). The CDR3 runs to 16 residues.

This clonotype was found many times. The V and J genes are TRBV6-2 or TRBV6-3 and TRBJ1-5; D uncertain. The germline V gene has CDR1 MNHEY and CDR2 SVGEGT. The CDR3 runs to 16 residues. V lost 4 bases and J lost 2, with 15 bases in between. In DNA form, the CDR3 reads TGTGCCAGCAGTTGGGCTTACAACCTCCGCAATCAGCCCCAGCATTTT. Protein product: CASSWAYNLRNQPQHF.

This clonotype was seen ten or more times. The genes are TRBV6-1 and TRBJ1-2, with 7 nucleotides matching TRBD1. Losses at the gene ends were 5 bases for V and 5 bases for J; bases not matched to a gene: 5. CDR1 is MNHNS, CDR2 SASEGT, per germline. This CDR3 contains 13 residues. The CDR3 spells CASSPDRVYGYTF. The CDR3 DNA follows: TGTGCCAGCAGTCCCGACAGGGTGTATGGCTACACCTTC.

This clonotype was observed many times. The chain uses TRBV10-2 and TRBJ2-1; 9 bases are a match to TRBD1. This CDR3 is 14 amino acids long. The germline V gene has CDR1 WSHSY and CDR2 SAAADI. J was trimmed by 5 bases and V by 6 bases; bases with no gene match: 5. The CDR3 DNA reads TGCGCCAGCAGGGGACAGGGTGTCCACAATGAGCAGTTCTTC. As protein: CASRGQGVHNEQFF.

Concerning this clonotype itself: A much larger clone differs by one base, so this may be a read error. The V gene is TRBV6-1, the J gene TRBJ1-5; 7 positions agree with TRBD1. From germline, CDR1 is MNHNS and CDR2 SASEGT. The ends lost 4 bases at V and 6 bases at J; junction bases unmatched: 9. The CDR3 consists of 15 residues. The CDR3 sequence is CASSGWTGSSQPQHF. In DNA form, the CDR3 reads TGTGCCAGCAGTGGTTGGACAGGCTCCAGTCAGCCCCAGCATTTT.

This clonotype was recorded at least ten times. J is TRBJ1-1 and V is TRBV5-1; TRBD1 matches at 7 bases. Germline V CDR1 and CDR2: SGHRS, YFSETQ. CDR3 size: 14 residues. Trimming at V came to 4 bases and at J to 1 base, leaving 4 bases not matched to a gene. The CDR3 DNA is TGCGCCAGCAGCCTACAGGGGACGAACACTGAAGCTTTCTTT. It translates to CASSLQGTNTEAFF. Together with reference TRBV5-1 and TRBJ1-1, the CDR3 gives the full variable domain: KAGVTQTPRYLIKTRGQQVTLSCSPISGHRSVSWYQQTPGQGLQFLFEYFSETQRNKGNFPGRFSGRQFSNSRSEMNVSTLELGDSALYLCASSLQGTNTEAFFGQGTRLTVV.

This clonotype has a handful of counts. The chain has TRBV29-1 and TRBJ2-1, with D possibly being TRBD2 (5 bases). The CDR3 runs to 12 residues. The germline V gene has CDR1 SQVTM and CDR2 ANQGSEA. V shed 0 bases and J shed 7 bases, with 7 bases lying between them. CDR3 loop: CSVEDSGNEQFF. The CDR3 DNA follows: TGCAGCGTTGAAGATTCGGGGAATGAGCAGTTCTTC.

At least ten counts were recorded for this clonotype. The rearrangement joins TRBV28 to TRBJ1-1, with a weak D call TRBD1 (5 bases). Per the germline V gene, CDR1 is MDHEN and CDR2 is SYDVKM. Trimming took off 5 bases at V and 6 bases at J, with 19 bases between the two ends. The CDR3 has 15 residues. CDR3 sequence reads: CASSASTGGGSEAFF. In DNA form, the CDR3 reads TGTGCCAGCAGTGCCTCGACGGGCGGGGGGTCTGAAGCTTTCTTT.

There are many counts of this clonotype. A read error may be the cause here, since a much bigger clone is one base away. The chain links TRBV7-9 to TRBJ2-7; tentative D call: TRBD1 (6 bases). Germline values: CDR1 SEHNR, CDR2 FQNEAQ (reference sequence). The V end was cut by 3 bases, the J end by 2 bases, with 8 bases between. This CDR3 spans 13 amino acids. Here the CDR3 DNA reads TGTGCCAGCAGCTTCTACAGGGCCTACGAGCAGTACTTC. It codes for CASSFYRAYEQYF.